This T cell receptor (beta chain) was sequenced during a study of graft-versus-host responses after intestinal transplantation. Whole-study context: Multivisceral, liver-intestinal, or isolated intestinal grafts went to recipients. Tacrolimus plus steroids were given to all recipients for about 3 years, preceded by anti-thymocyte globulin induction.

As regards this clone: Its antigen is not identified.

Profiled with immunoSEQ multiplex PCR; TCRdb holds only in-frame clones, not every one. The sample shows around 26,000 clones, around 94% of them seen only once. Study results and limitations: The marrow of recipients harbored GvH clones, and ileum or blood showed some of them first. Allograft graft-versus-host to host-versus-graft clonal ratios ran high in patients with graft-donor T cell macrochimerism.

The TCR comes from a human patient who received an intestinal transplant, so some T cells may come from the graft donor. Sequenced material: PBMCs, taken 156 days after intestinal transplant.

The CDR3 spells CASSVDPTMTGPASGNTIYF. The CDR3 bases are TGTGCCAGCAGCGTAGACCCCACCATGACAGGCCCGGCATCTGGAAACACCATATATTTT. This chain links TRBV9 with TRBJ1-3; maybe TRBD1 (6 bases). Germline CDR1 is SGDLS and CDR2 is YYNGEE. The CDR3 length is 20 residues. V was pared by 0 bases and J by 1 base, with 23 bases between.